This T cell receptor beta chain was captured in a study of blood T cell repertoires in COVID-19. For the study at large: There were acute and convalescent COVID-19 samples, and they came from the United States, Italy and Spain. The cDNA or gDNA used as material had been derived from T cells, B-cell-depleted T cells, or PBMCs.

Profiling relied on immunoSEQ multiplex PCR, and the TCRdb table lists in-frame clones only, not all of them. This table has more than 85,000 clones, about 91% appearing once. Germline trimming cut 3 bases from V and 0 bases from J; bases unmatched to any gene: 5. This CDR3 contains 16 residues. Germline assignment: CDR1 LNHNV and CDR2 YYDKDF (reference sequence). The specimen was peripheral blood. This chain connects TRBV15 to TRBJ1-3, with 7 bases matching TRBD1. This TCR derives from a man between 50 and 59 years old with COVID-19, enrolled during active disease. The CDR3 is CATSRGGQSSGNTIYF. CDR3 DNA: TGTGCCACCAGCAGGGGGGGACAGTCCTCTGGAAACACCATATATTTT.